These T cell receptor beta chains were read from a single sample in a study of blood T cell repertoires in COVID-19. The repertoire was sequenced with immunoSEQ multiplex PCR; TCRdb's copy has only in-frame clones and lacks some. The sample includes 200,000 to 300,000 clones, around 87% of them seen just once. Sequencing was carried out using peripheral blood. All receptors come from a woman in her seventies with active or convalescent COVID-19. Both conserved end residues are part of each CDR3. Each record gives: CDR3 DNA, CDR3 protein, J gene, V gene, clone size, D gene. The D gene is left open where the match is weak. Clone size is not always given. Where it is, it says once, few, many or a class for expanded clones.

DNA: TGTGCTAGCAGCCCCCGAGCGGTGAGCTCCTACGAGCAGTACTTC
CDR3: CASSPRAVSSYEQYF
J: TRBJ2-7
V: TRBV7-2
size: NA
D: NA

DNA: TGTGCCAGCAGGGGGACTAGCGGGGGCTTCTCCTACGAGCAGTACTTC
CDR3: CASRGTSGGFSYEQYF
J: TRBJ2-7
V: TRBV2
size: NA
D: TRBD2

DNA: TGTGCCAGTAGTATGGCAAACAGGGTCACTGAAGCTTTCTTT
CDR3: CASSMANRVTEAFF
J: TRBJ1-1
V: TRBV19
size: NA
D: NA

DNA: TGTGCCAGCAGCTTAGAAGTGGGACTAGCGGGGGGGCAGAATACGCAGTATTTT
CDR3: CASSLEVGLAGGQNTQYF
J: TRBJ2-3
V: TRBV7-2
size: NA
D: TRBD2

DNA: TGCAGCGTTGAAGGGGAGGGGCCAACCTATGGCTACACCTTC
CDR3: CSVEGEGPTYGYTF
J: TRBJ1-2
V: TRBV29-1
size: few
D: NA

DNA: TGTGCCAGCAACCGGGGGGGAGGTGAAAAACTGTTTTTT
CDR3: CASNRGGGEKLFF
J: TRBJ1-4
V: TRBV12-3/TRBV12-4
size: NA
D: NA

DNA: TGCGCCAGCACTCCATTCCAGGGGGTCAGCGAGACCCAGTACTTC
CDR3: CASTPFQGVSETQYF
J: TRBJ2-5
V: TRBV10-2
size: once
D: TRBD1

DNA: TGTGCCAGCAGCTTGGGGCGGTACTACGAGCAGTACTTC
CDR3: CASSLGRYYEQYF
J: TRBJ2-7
V: TRBV5-6
size: NA
D: NA

DNA: TGTGCCAGCAGCCCAAGTGGGACTATTGGTGAAAAACTGTTTTTT
CDR3: CASSPSGTIGEKLFF
J: TRBJ1-4
V: TRBV11-2
size: NA
D: NA

DNA: TGCAGCGTTCTTACAGGGCTGATGAATGGCTACACCTTC
CDR3: CSVLTGLMNGYTF
J: TRBJ1-2
V: TRBV29-1
size: once
D: NA

DNA: TGTGCCAGTACGAAGGGACAGGGGTATGGCTACACCTTC
CDR3: CASTKGQGYGYTF
J: TRBJ1-2
V: TRBV19
size: few
D: TRBD1

DNA: TGTGCCAGCAGCTATGGGCCGCCCTTCTCTGGAAACACCATATATTTT
CDR3: CASSYGPPFSGNTIYF
J: TRBJ1-3
V: TRBV11-2
size: NA
D: NA

DNA: TGTGCCAGCAGGTCGGGACAGCGTCCCTACAATGAGCAGTTCTTC
CDR3: CASRSGQRPYNEQFF
J: TRBJ2-1
V: TRBV6-5
size: NA
D: TRBD1

DNA: TGTGCCAGCAGCTTAAGAGAGGCTGGAAACACCATATATTTT
CDR3: CASSLREAGNTIYF
J: TRBJ1-3
V: TRBV5-8
size: NA
D: NA

DNA: TGTGCCAGCACTAGCGGGGGCTTTTCTACGAGGCAGTACTTC
CDR3: CASTSGGFSTRQYF
J: TRBJ2-7
V: TRBV11-2
size: NA
D: TRBD2

DNA: TGTGCCAGCAGCTTAGGAGGGGCCAACACTGAAGCTTTCTTT
CDR3: CASSLGGANTEAFF
J: TRBJ1-1
V: TRBV5-4
size: once
D: NA

DNA: TGCGCCAGCAGCCAAGGGACAGGGGTTAGTTATGGCTACACCTTC
CDR3: CASSQGTGVSYGYTF
J: TRBJ1-2
V: TRBV4-3
size: NA
D: TRBD1

DNA: TGTGCCATCGGGACAGTTGAGACCCAGTACTTC
CDR3: CAIGTVETQYF
J: TRBJ2-5
V: TRBV10-3
size: NA
D: TRBD1

DNA: TGCGCCAGCAGCCTGGGACTCGCAGACATATATTTT
CDR3: CASSLGLADIYF
J: TRBJ1-3
V: TRBV4-1
size: NA
D: NA

DNA: TGTGCCAGCTCACCCCCGGCAGGGGGCATGAACACTGAAGCTTTCTTT
CDR3: CASSPPAGGMNTEAFF
J: TRBJ1-1
V: TRBV18
size: NA
D: TRBD1

DNA: TGTGCCAGCAGCTTCCTCGACGGCGGGGGGATCTACAATGAGCAGTTCTTC
CDR3: CASSFLDGGGIYNEQFF
J: TRBJ2-1
V: TRBV5-4
size: NA
D: TRBD2

DNA: TGTGCCAGTAGTACCGCAGGGGGCTACGAGCAGTACTTC
CDR3: CASSTAGGYEQYF
J: TRBJ2-7
V: TRBV19
size: NA
D: TRBD1

DNA: TGCGCCAGCAGCACGGAGGGCAATCAGCCCCAGCATTTT
CDR3: CASSTEGNQPQHF
J: TRBJ1-5
V: TRBV5-1
size: NA
D: NA

DNA: TGTGCCAGCAGCGCGGGACAGGCCCTCACCGGGGAGCTGTTTTTT
CDR3: CASSAGQALTGELFF
J: TRBJ2-2
V: TRBV9
size: NA
D: TRBD1

DNA: TGTGCCAGCTCTCTCGTAATACTCAACACTGAAGCTTTCTTT
CDR3: CASSLVILNTEAFF
J: TRBJ1-1
V: TRBV2
size: NA
D: NA

DNA: TGCAGTGCTAGTCACTTCGGCGGGGCCGACACTGAAGCTTTCTTT
CDR3: CSASHFGGADTEAFF
J: TRBJ1-1
V: TRBV20-1
size: NA
D: NA

DNA: TGTGCCAGCAGCCTGGGACACCTATACGAGCAGTACTTC
CDR3: CASSLGHLYEQYF
J: TRBJ2-7
V: TRBV7-9
size: NA
D: NA

DNA: TGCGCCAGCAGCCACCCGACAGGGCAGAACTATGGCTACACCTTC
CDR3: CASSHPTGQNYGYTF
J: TRBJ1-2
V: TRBV4-1
size: few
D: TRBD1

DNA: TGTGCCAGTAGTGTTTACAGGGTTGGCTACACCTTC
CDR3: CASSVYRVGYTF
J: TRBJ1-2
V: TRBV19
size: NA
D: NA

DNA: TGTGCCAGCAGTCCCACGGGACTCAGTGCGAGGACCCAGTACTTC
CDR3: CASSPTGLSARTQYF
J: TRBJ2-5
V: TRBV27
size: NA
D: NA

DNA: TGCGCCAGCAGATCAGACAAGATGAACACTGAAGCTTTCTTT
CDR3: CASRSDKMNTEAFF
J: TRBJ1-1
V: TRBV5-1
size: NA
D: NA

DNA: TGCGCCAGCAGTATCAGGGGATTCGGGGACACTGAAGCTTTCTTT
CDR3: CASSIRGFGDTEAFF
J: TRBJ1-1
V: TRBV10-2
size: NA
D: NA

DNA: TGTGCCAGCTCGCAAGGGACTTACACCCAGCAGTACTTC
CDR3: CASSQGTYTQQYF
J: TRBJ2-7
V: TRBV6-5
size: NA
D: NA

DNA: TGTGCCAGCAGCTTAGGAGCCGGGACAGGGGCCACTGAAGCTTTCTTT
CDR3: CASSLGAGTGATEAFF
J: TRBJ1-1
V: TRBV7-2
size: NA
D: TRBD1

DNA: TGTGCCAGCAGTTCCAGGACGGGGGCCAAAAACATTCAGTACTTC
CDR3: CASSSRTGAKNIQYF
J: TRBJ2-4
V: TRBV6-5
size: NA
D: NA

DNA: TGTGCGGTCGGCAGGGGGGACACTGAAGCTTTCTTT
CDR3: CAVGRGDTEAFF
J: TRBJ1-1
V: TRBV10-3
size: NA
D: TRBD1

DNA: TGTGCCAGCAGCTTAAATAGCGGGGGGCCTTCAGGCACAGATACGCAGTATTTT
CDR3: CASSLNSGGPSGTDTQYF
J: TRBJ2-3
V: TRBV11-3
size: NA
D: TRBD2

DNA: TGTGCCAGCAGCCCCTACCCGGGACAGGGGACGGATTCACCCCTCCACTTT
CDR3: CASSPYPGQGTDSPLHF
J: TRBJ1-6
V: TRBV7-6
size: NA
D: TRBD1

DNA: TGTGCCAGCTCACCACCGACAGGGCTTGGCTACACCTTC
CDR3: CASSPPTGLGYTF
J: TRBJ1-2
V: TRBV18
size: NA
D: TRBD1

DNA: TGTGCCAGCAGCTTCGGGCCAACAGTAAGGGGGCAGCCCCAGCATTTT
CDR3: CASSFGPTVRGQPQHF
J: TRBJ1-5
V: TRBV7-2
size: once
D: NA

DNA: TGTGCCAGCAGCCCTTCCGGGACAGGGTCCCCTTCTTCCACCCATGGCTACACCTTC
CDR3: CASSPSGTGSPSSTHGYTF
J: TRBJ1-2
V: TRBV7-3
size: NA
D: TRBD1

DNA: TGTGCCAGCAGTCTACCTGGACAGGGGAACACTGAAGCTTTCTTT
CDR3: CASSLPGQGNTEAFF
J: TRBJ1-1
V: TRBV28
size: once
D: TRBD1

DNA: TGTGCCAGCAGCTTAGCCCGACTATCTGAAGCTTTCTTT
CDR3: CASSLARLSEAFF
J: TRBJ1-1
V: TRBV7-2
size: few
D: NA

DNA: TGTGCCAGCAGCCTAGTGACTGGGGCCAACGTCCTGACTTTC
CDR3: CASSLVTGANVLTF
J: TRBJ2-6
V: TRBV5-6
size: once
D: NA

DNA: TGTGCCAGCAGCCTCGGGGGGGGCCCAGATACGCAGTATTTT
CDR3: CASSLGGGPDTQYF
J: TRBJ2-3
V: TRBV11-2
size: few
D: TRBD2

DNA: TGTGCCAGCAGTGCTATAACTGAAGCTTTCTTT
CDR3: CASSAITEAFF
J: TRBJ1-1
V: TRBV12-3/TRBV12-4
size: NA
D: NA

DNA: TGTGCCAGCAGCTTGACCTGGAGCGGGGGCCTCACAGATACGCAGTATTTT
CDR3: CASSLTWSGGLTDTQYF
J: TRBJ2-3
V: TRBV7-6
size: NA
D: TRBD2

DNA: TGTGCCAGTAGTACCCGGTGCCCCCCGGGACAGGGGTGTGGATCACCCCTCCACTTT
CDR3: CASSTRCPPGQGCGSPLHF
J: TRBJ1-6
V: TRBV19
size: NA
D: TRBD1

DNA: TGTGCCAGCAGCCGCAGGGGCTTTAGCTCCTACAATGAGCAGTTCTTC
CDR3: CASSRRGFSSYNEQFF
J: TRBJ2-1
V: TRBV14
size: NA
D: NA

DNA: TGTGCCAGCTCCCTTCTAGGGAGTAATCAGCCCCAGCATTTT
CDR3: CASSLLGSNQPQHF
J: TRBJ1-5
V: TRBV18
size: NA
D: NA

DNA: TGTGCCAGCAGTCTTCGACCCACGGGTCAGCCCCAGCATTTT
CDR3: CASSLRPTGQPQHF
J: TRBJ1-5
V: TRBV6-2/TRBV6-3
size: NA
D: NA

DNA: TGTGCCAGCAGCCAAGAGCGGGGGGGCGGAGCTTTCTTT
CDR3: CASSQERGGGAFF
J: TRBJ1-1
V: TRBV3-1/TRBV3-2
size: NA
D: NA

DNA: TGCGCCAGCAGCTTGGATCCAGGGTTAGGAGAGCAGTACTTC
CDR3: CASSLDPGLGEQYF
J: TRBJ2-7
V: TRBV5-1
size: NA
D: NA

DNA: TGTGCCAGCCTTAGCTTGACAGAGAATGCTTTCTTT
CDR3: CASLSLTENAFF
J: TRBJ1-1
V: TRBV6-5
size: NA
D: NA

DNA: TGCAGCGTTGAGGCAGGGCACACCGGGGAGCTGTTTTTT
CDR3: CSVEAGHTGELFF
J: TRBJ2-2
V: TRBV29-1
size: NA
D: NA